This TCR beta chain was observed in a study of blood T cell repertoires in COVID-19. Sequencing was performed with immunoSEQ multiplex PCR; in TCRdb, only in-frame clones are kept and a portion is missing. The sample has under 300,000 clones, approximately 80% seen once. Looked up from germline, CDR1 is MNHEY and CDR2 is SVGAGI. This CDR3 comprises 16 residues. With 2 bases clipped from V and 3 bases from J, the junction kept 3 bases outside the gene matches. Sequencing was performed on peripheral blood. The gene calls are TRBV6-5 and TRBJ2-5, with 13 bases fitting TRBD2. The source is a woman aged 18-30 years with acute or convalescent COVID-19. DNA for the CDR3: TGTGCCAGCAGTTACGGACTAGCGGGAGTTGAAGAGACCCAGTACTTC. The encoded protein is CASSYGLAGVEETQYF.